The rows below give T cell receptor beta chains drawn from one sample of a study of Ad26.COV2.S vaccination and SARS-CoV-2 variants. Data came from immunoSEQ multiplex PCR; TCRdb stores just in-frame clones and leaves some out. The data contain 400,000 to 450,000 clones, roughly 90% of them singletons. Source: peripheral blood, taken in a trial of Ad26.COV2.S vaccine versus placebo. These receptors were obtained from a person aged 18-60 years who received the Ad26.COV2.S COVID-19 vaccine or a placebo. Both conserved end residues are part of each CDR3.

J	V	length	CDR3
TRBJ1-3	TRBV30	14	CAWSRKGTGNTIYF
TRBJ1-4	TRBV30	12	CAWSSTNEKLFF
TRBJ2-5	TRBV12-3/TRBV12-4	13	CASRRTAQETQYF
TRBJ1-6	TRBV28	13	CASRSPPRPPLHF
TRBJ2-1	TRBV11-2	11	CASSAYNEQFF
TRBJ1-1	TRBV7-9	13	CASSFTGDTEAFF
TRBJ2-1	TRBV19	13	CASTTGGLKEQFF
TRBJ2-2	TRBV6-5	13	CASRRELLGELFF
TRBJ2-1	TRBV18	13	CASSPNSYNEQFF
TRBJ2-2	TRBV2	15	CASSEGLAGSGELFF
TRBJ1-5	TRBV3-1/TRBV3-2	16	CASSQDRGPKNQPQHF
TRBJ2-5	TRBV4-1	15	CASSQNHKGAETQYF
TRBJ1-1	TRBV11-2	13	CASSYFGLSEGFF
TRBJ1-1	TRBV6-2/TRBV6-3	16	CASSYSGGLMNTEAFF
TRBJ2-4	TRBV7-2	15	CASSLVPIAKNIQYF
TRBJ2-7	TRBV27	12	CASAAGAYEQYF
TRBJ2-1	TRBV7-2	16	CASSLESQGIINEQFF
TRBJ2-1	TRBV19	13	CASSMRVSNEQFF
TRBJ1-4	TRBV2	16	CASSPDRTGAGEKLFF
TRBJ2-4	TRBV7-9	14	CASSLAGAKNIQYF
TRBJ2-7	TRBV6-5	14	CASSPGLARYEQYF
TRBJ2-2	TRBV13	15	CASSLLGQGTGELFF
TRBJ2-3	TRBV7-8	17	CASSLASGALGGDTQYF
TRBJ1-2	TRBV19	16	CASSSGQGRSRYGYTF
TRBJ1-2	TRBV2	14	CASRQGARDYGYTF
TRBJ1-2	TRBV30	12	CAWSGNSYGYTF
TRBJ2-1	TRBV19	12	CASSRVFDEQFF
TRBJ1-1	TRBV18	15	CASSPPGQRNTEAFF
TRBJ2-5	TRBV5-1	15	CASSPEVVWQETQYF
TRBJ2-7	TRBV7-2	12	CASSSQTYEQYF
TRBJ2-1	TRBV5-1	14	CASSRGASYNEQFF
TRBJ2-5	TRBV5-4	13	CASSDVSSETQYF
TRBJ2-6	TRBV28	19	CATSPPRTSGGPGANVLTF
TRBJ2-1	TRBV27	16	CASSLLGGQQGNEQFF
TRBJ2-2	TRBV19	15	CASSMGSLNTGELFF
TRBJ1-2	TRBV7-9	15	CASSLALTTNYGYTF
TRBJ2-2	TRBV19	16	CASSRRTSGVGGELFF
TRBJ2-7	TRBV20-1	14	CSASSSGGVYEQYF
TRBJ2-1	TRBV4-3	17	CASSQGGWDRGTEGQFF
TRBJ2-5	TRBV5-4	13	CASFFRNQETQYF
TRBJ1-2	TRBV9	12	CASQKPSYGYTF
TRBJ1-5	TRBV28	19	CASSLMFTPGTGANQPQHF
TRBJ1-2	TRBV7-8	20	CASSDPRGRGTTLTNYGYTF
TRBJ1-3	TRBV5-4	14	CASSRQGFGNTIYF
TRBJ2-1	TRBV3-1/TRBV3-2	20	CASSQVRGLAGGRMNNEQFF
TRBJ1-5	TRBV7-6	16	CASSLEQGWSNQPQHF
TRBJ1-1	TRBV18	15	CASSPASSKNTEAFF
TRBJ1-5	TRBV19	15	CASSIDRGGNQPQHF
TRBJ2-5	TRBV5-4	15	CASSARESMEETQYF
TRBJ1-2	TRBV5-5	15	CASSGEQGGNYGYTF
TRBJ2-1	TRBV7-2	17	CASSPTTGTFSYNEQFF
TRBJ1-6	TRBV7-9	17	CASSPRASSSYNSPLHF
TRBJ2-5	TRBV5-4	14	CASSPWDRQETQYF